This T cell receptor (beta chain) emerged from a study of blood T cell repertoires in COVID-19. Study-level information: The samples span acute and convalescent COVID-19 from the United States, Italy and Spain. PBMCs, B-cell-depleted T cells, or T cells provided the cDNA or gDNA that made up the material.

The CDR3 spans 17 residues. The germline gives CDR1 KGHDR, CDR2 SFDVKD. The J segment lost 1 base and the V segment lost 5 bases, leaving 6 bases of the junction unmatched. Method: immunoSEQ multiplex PCR; TCRdb's copy keeps in-frame clones and lacks some. There are more than 40,000 clones in the sample; 75% to 90% occur only once, and 13% to 15% lies in the top ten. The sequenced sample was peripheral blood. The rearrangement joins TRBV24-1 to TRBJ2-2, with 10 bases identical to TRBD2. The sequence came from a human donor with acute or convalescent COVID-19. The donor label of this sample is uncertain. CDR3 amino acids: CATSGSRTSGNTGELFF. As DNA, the CDR3 is TGTGCCACCAGTGGCTCGCGGACTAGCGGGAACACCGGGGAGCTGTTTTTT.